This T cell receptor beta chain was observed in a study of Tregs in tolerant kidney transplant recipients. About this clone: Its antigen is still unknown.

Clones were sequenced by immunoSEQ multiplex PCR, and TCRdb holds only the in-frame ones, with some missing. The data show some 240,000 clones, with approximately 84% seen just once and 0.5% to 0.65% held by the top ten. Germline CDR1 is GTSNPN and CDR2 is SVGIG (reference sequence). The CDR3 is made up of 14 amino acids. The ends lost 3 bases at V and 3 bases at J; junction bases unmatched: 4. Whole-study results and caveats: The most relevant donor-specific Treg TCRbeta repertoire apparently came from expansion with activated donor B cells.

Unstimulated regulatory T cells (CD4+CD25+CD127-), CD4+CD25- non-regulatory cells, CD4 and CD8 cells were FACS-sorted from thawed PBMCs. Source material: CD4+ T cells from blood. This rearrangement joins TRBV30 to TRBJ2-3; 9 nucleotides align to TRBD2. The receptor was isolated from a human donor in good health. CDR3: CAWRPGLATDTQYF. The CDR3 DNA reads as TGTGCCTGGAGACCGGGACTAGCAACAGATACGCAGTATTTT. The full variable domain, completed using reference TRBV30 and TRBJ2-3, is SQTIHQWPATLVQPVGSPLSLECTVEGTSNPNLYWYRQAAGRGLQLLFYSVGIGQISSEVPQNLSASRPQDRQFILSSKKLLLSDSGFYLCAWRPGLATDTQYFGPGTRLTVL.